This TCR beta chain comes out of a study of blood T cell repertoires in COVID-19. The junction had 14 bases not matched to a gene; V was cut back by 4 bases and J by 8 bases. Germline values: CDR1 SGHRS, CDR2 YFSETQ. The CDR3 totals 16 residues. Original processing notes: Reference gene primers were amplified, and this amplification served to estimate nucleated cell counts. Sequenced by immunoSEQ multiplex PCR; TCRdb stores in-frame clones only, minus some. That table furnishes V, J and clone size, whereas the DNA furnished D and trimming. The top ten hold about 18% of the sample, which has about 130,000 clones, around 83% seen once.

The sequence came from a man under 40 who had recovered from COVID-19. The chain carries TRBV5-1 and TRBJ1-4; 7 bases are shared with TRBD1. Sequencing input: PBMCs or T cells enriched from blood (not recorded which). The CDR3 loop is CASSPGLGTVGEKLFF. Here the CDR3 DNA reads TGCGCCAGCAGCCCCGGTTTAGGGACAGTTGGCGAAAAACTGTTTTTT.